This TCR beta chain was retrieved from a study of cytomegalovirus exposure and HLA in healthy donors. This clone was picked up a small number of times. Its antigen is not known. Study-level points and caveats: Serostatus for CMV was the only available immune exposure information. V- and J-gene trimming of TCR beta was linked (in a later analysis) to a missense DCLRE1C variant. For presence/absence analyses, sequencing depth was assumed to be roughly uniform across donors.

Per germline, CDR1 LNHDA and CDR2 SQIVND (reference sequence). This CDR3 contains 15 residues. V was trimmed by 0 bases and J by 3 bases, leaving 11 bases between them. 13 Jbeta primers and 60 Vbeta primers were used for the PCR. The data were produced by immunoSEQ multiplex PCR, yet TCRdb's version contains in-frame clones alone and is incomplete. Of about 140,000 clones in the sample, 60% to 80% were seen once. The chain couples TRBV19 to TRBJ1-2; D remains ambiguous. What was sequenced was PBMCs. The sequence came from a man aged 40-50 years in good health and CMV-seronegative. The CDR3 DNA is TGTGCCAGTAGTATAGATTTAGCCGGATACTATGGCTACACCTTC. Translated, it gives CASSIDLAGYYGYTF.